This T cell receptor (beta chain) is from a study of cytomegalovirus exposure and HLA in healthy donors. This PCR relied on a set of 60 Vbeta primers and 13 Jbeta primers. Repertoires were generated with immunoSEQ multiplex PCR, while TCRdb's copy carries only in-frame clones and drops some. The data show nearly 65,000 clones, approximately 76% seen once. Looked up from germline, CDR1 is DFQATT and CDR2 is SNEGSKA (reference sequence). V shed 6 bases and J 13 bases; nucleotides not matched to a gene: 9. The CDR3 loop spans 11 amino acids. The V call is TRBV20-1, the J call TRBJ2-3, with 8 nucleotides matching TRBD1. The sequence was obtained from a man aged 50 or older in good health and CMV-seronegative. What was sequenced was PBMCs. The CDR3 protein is CSATGQGGEYF. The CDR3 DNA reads TGCAGTGCGACCGGACAGGGTGGGGAGTATTTT.